Below, 11 T cell receptor beta chains from the same sample are listed, as sequenced in a study of shared clonotypes between healthy human individuals. TCRdb's table, derived via immunoSEQ multiplex PCR, lists solely in-frame clones and lacks some. The data show 1,500,000 or so clones, around 95% seen once. The specimen sequenced was naive CD4+ T cells sorted from blood. Subset described: CD45RA+ positively selected. These receptors were obtained from a man aged 30 to 39 in good health.

This chain links TRBV19 with TRBJ1-1, with 7 positions matching TRBD1. V dropped 9 bases and J dropped 6; count of bases not matched to a gene: 13. Germline loops: CDR1 LNHDA, CDR2 SQIVND (reference sequence). The CDR3 sequence is 14 residues long. The CDR3 protein is CASCQGGRGAEAFF. CDR3 bases: TGTGCCAGCTGCCAGGGGGGTCGGGGGGCTGAAGCTTTCTTT.

The genes are TRBV13 and TRBJ2-1; 12 bases line up with TRBD2. The germline gives CDR1 PRHDT, CDR2 FYEKMQ (reference sequence). V trimming: 4 bases; J trimming: 2 bases; junction bases outside the gene matches: 6. The CDR3 is made up of 17 amino acids. The CDR3 reads CASSSTSGGFPYNEQFF. DNA of the CDR3: TGTGCCAGCAGCTCGACTAGCGGGGGCTTTCCCTACAATGAGCAGTTCTTC.

This sequence joins TRBV29-1 and TRBJ2-7; D may be TRBD2 (5 bases). Trimming left V 7 bases short and J 2 bases short, with 18 bases between. The CDR3 has 14 residues. The germline V gene encodes CDR1 SQVTM and CDR2 ANQGSEA. DNA of the CDR3: TGCAGCGCATCTGGACTGAACCACCCCTACGAGCAGTACTTC. It specifies CSASGLNHPYEQYF.

V gene TRBV6-1 combines with J gene TRBJ2-7; a possible D gene is TRBD2 (6 bases). Deletions cut 3 bases from V and 7 bases from J, with 13 bases between. The length of the CDR3 is 13 residues. Germline loops: CDR1 MNHNS, CDR2 SASEGT. CDR3 in amino acids: CASSDGVRGEQYF. The CDR3 DNA follows: TGTGCCAGCAGTGATGGGGTCCGGGGGGAGCAGTACTTC.

The chain couples TRBV5-6 to TRBJ2-1; no clear D gene. V lost 2 bases and J 9 bases, leaving 24 bases between the germline ends. This CDR3 comprises 17 residues. Germline lookup yields CDR1 SGHDT and CDR2 YYEEEE. CDR3 sequence reads: CASSLNVLLERTVEQFF. In DNA, the CDR3 is TGTGCCAGCAGCTTAAACGTCTTGTTAGAAAGGACCGTTGAGCAGTTCTTC.

The CDR3 region is CASSFAGQVTDEQFF. The CDR3 DNA sequence: TGTGCCAGCAGCTTTGCGGGACAGGTTACCGATGAGCAGTTCTTC. This chain uses TRBV5-4 with TRBJ2-1; 8 bases agree with TRBD1. CDR1 SGHNT and CDR2 YYREEE come from the germline V gene (reference sequence). Trimming took 2 bases from V and 8 from J; bases not matched to a gene: 9. The length of the CDR3 is 15 residues.

The V and J genes are TRBV27 and TRBJ2-5; 12 bases match TRBD2. CDR1 and CDR2 from the germline V gene are MNHEY and SMNVEV (reference sequence). V shed 6 bases and J 5 bases; nucleotides not matched to a gene: 10. The CDR3 runs 16 residues. The CDR3 sequence is CASRSRLAGVRETQYF. The CDR3 DNA sequence: TGTGCCAGCAGATCAAGACTAGCGGGAGTTCGTGAGACCCAGTACTTC.

This chain uses TRBV28 with TRBJ1-5; D gene uncertain. Trimming took 4 bases from V and 9 from J, leaving 10 bases between them. This CDR3 spans 12 amino acids. Germline V gene lookup returns CDR1 MDHEN and CDR2 SYDVKM. The CDR3 reads CASSSSTGPQHF. CDR3 sequence (DNA): TGTGCCAGCAGTTCGTCGACTGGGCCCCAGCATTTT.

The gene calls are TRBV10-2 and TRBJ1-5; D is undetermined. The CDR3 is 17 residues long. Germline CDR1 reads WSHSY; CDR2 reads SAAADI. V was pared by 2 bases and J by 4 bases, with 18 bases between. The CDR3 DNA sequence: TGCGCCAGCAGTGAGGTCCCGGCAGATCGGGAGAATCAGCCCCAGCATTTT. It translates to CASSEVPADRENQPQHF.

The chain is built from TRBV19 and TRBJ2-7, with 10 positions matching TRBD1. Trimming at V came to 5 bases and at J to 2 bases, leaving 6 bases not matched to a gene. The germline V gene encodes CDR1 LNHDA and CDR2 SQIVND (reference sequence). The CDR3 extends over 15 amino acids. CDR3 bases: TGTGCCAGTAGTTTCCCAGGGACAGGGGCCTACGAGCAGTACTTC. It yields the protein CASSFPGTGAYEQYF.

CDR3 residues: CASSFGQGPLNEQFF. In nucleotides, the CDR3 is TGTGCCAGCAGTTTTGGACAGGGGCCCCTCAATGAGCAGTTCTTC. V usage is TRBV27 and J usage is TRBJ2-1; 9 positions agree with TRBD1. The germline CDR1 and CDR2 sequences are MNHEY and SMNVEV (reference sequence). The V gene end was trimmed by 3 bases and the J gene end by 6 bases; junction bases not matched to a gene: 6. This CDR3 spans 15 amino acids.